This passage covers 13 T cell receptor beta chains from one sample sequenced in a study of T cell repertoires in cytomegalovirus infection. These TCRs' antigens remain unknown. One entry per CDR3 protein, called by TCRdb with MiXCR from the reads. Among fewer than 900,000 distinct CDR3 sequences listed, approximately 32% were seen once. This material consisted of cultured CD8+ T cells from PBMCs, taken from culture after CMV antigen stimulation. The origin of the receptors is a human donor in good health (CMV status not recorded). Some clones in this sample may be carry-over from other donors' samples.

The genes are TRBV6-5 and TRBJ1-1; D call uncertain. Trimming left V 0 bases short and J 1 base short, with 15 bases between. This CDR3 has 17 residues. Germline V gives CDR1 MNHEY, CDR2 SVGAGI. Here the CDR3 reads CASSYSRLRTKNTEAFF. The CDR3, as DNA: TGTGCCAGCAGTTACTCCCGCCTACGTACTAAGAACACTGAAGCTTTCTTT.

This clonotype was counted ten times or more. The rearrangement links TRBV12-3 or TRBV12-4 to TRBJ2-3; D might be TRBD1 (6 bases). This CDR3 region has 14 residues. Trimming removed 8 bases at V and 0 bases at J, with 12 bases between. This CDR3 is CASFLGASTDTQYF. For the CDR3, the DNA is TGTGCCAGCTTTCTGGGGGCTAGCACAGATACGCAGTATTTT.

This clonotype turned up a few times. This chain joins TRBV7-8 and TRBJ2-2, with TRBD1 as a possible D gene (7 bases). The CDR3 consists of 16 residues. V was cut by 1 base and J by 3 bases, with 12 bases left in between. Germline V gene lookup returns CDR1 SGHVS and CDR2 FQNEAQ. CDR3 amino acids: CASSLGRGDYTGELFF. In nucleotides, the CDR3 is TGTGCCAGCAGCTTAGGCAGGGGGGATTACACCGGGGAGCTGTTTTTT.

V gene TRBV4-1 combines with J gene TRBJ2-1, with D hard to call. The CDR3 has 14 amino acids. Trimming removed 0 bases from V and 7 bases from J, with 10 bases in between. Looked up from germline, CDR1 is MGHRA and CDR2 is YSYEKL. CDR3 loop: CASSQDPHLNEQFF. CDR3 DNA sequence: TGCGCCAGCAGCCAAGATCCCCACCTTAATGAGCAGTTCTTC.

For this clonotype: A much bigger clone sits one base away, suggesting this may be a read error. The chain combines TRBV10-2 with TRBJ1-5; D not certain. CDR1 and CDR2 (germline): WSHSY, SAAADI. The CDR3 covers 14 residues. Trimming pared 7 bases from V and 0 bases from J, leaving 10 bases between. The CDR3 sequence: CASNGTYSNQPQHF. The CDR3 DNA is TGCGCCAGCAACGGAACTTATAGCAATCAGCCCCAGCATTTT.

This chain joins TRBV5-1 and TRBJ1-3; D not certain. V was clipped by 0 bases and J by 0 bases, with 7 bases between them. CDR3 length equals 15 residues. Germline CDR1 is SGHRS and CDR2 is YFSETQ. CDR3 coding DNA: TGCGCCAGCAGCTTGGACATCGACTCTGGAAACACCATATATTTT. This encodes CASSLDIDSGNTIYF.

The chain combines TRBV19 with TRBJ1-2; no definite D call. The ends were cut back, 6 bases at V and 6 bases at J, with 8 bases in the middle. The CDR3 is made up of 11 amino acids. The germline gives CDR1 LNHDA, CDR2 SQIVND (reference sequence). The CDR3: CASRMGHGYTF. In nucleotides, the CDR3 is TGTGCCAGTAGGATGGGTCATGGCTACACCTTC.

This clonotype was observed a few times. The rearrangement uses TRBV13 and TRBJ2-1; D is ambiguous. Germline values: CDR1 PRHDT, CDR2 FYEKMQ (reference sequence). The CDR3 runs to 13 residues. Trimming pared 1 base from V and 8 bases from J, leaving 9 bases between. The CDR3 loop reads CASSLEAQDEQFF. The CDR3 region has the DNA TGTGCCAGCAGCTTAGAAGCCCAGGATGAGCAGTTCTTC.

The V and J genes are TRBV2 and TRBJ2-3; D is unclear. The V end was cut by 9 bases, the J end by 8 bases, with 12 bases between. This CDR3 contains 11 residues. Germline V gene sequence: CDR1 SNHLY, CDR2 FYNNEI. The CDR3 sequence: CASLTRSTQYF. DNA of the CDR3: TGTGCCAGTCTAACCCGGAGTACGCAGTATTTT.

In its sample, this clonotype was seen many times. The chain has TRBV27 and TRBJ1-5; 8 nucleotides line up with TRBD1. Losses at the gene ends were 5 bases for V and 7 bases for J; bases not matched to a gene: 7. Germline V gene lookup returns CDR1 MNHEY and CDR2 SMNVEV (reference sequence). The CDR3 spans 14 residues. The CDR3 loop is CASSPRTGRQPQHF. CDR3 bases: TGTGCCAGCAGTCCGCGGACAGGGAGGCAGCCCCAGCATTTT.

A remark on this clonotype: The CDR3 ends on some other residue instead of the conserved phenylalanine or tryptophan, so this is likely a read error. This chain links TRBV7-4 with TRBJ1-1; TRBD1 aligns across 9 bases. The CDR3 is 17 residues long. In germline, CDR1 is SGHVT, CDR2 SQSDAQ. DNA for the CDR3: TGTGCCAGCACCTTAACCGGGACAGGGTTCTCGAACACTGAAGCTTTCTCT. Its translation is CASTLTGTGFSNTEAFS.

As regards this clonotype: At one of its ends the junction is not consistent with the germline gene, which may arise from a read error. CDR3 nucleotides: TGTGCCAGCAGCGTAGATACGGGCTCCTACAATCAGCAGTTCTTC. This sequence encodes CASSVDTGSYNQQFF. The chain has TRBV9 and TRBJ2-1; D not certain. The CDR3 contains 15 residues. Germline CDR1 is SGDLS and CDR2 is YYNGEE.

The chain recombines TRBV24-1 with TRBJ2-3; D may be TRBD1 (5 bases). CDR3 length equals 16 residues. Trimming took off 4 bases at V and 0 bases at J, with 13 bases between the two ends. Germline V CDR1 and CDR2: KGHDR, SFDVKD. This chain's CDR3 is CATSDLDSPSTDTQYF. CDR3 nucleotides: TGTGCCACCAGTGACTTAGACAGTCCTAGCACAGATACGCAGTATTTT.